A single TCR beta chain is shown here with its context. The target antigen is unknown. Isolation per sample recovered at least 7 million PBMCs. The data are from a study of blood T cells in healthy people across ages. Findings and caveats of the study: Estimates based on one million T cells were treated as lower bounds.

The authors ran a second PCR of roughly 6 to 12 cycles using a sample-barcoded 5' primer and a J-beta primer mix. Each cDNA molecule carried a tag from a template-switch adaptor that contained 12 random nucleotides. Sequencing yielded, for each sample, at least 3 million paired-end reads carrying CDR3. TCRdb recomputed calls from the 5' RACE reads with MiXCR, one row per CDR3 protein. This sample carries 800,000 to 950,000 distinct CDR3 sequences, about 44% of them seen once, and the ten largest clones take around 15%. Specimen: blood. The sequence was collected from a man under 40 in good health.

CDR3 amino acids: CASRVDEQYF. The CDR3 bases are TGTGCCAGCAGGGTCGACGAGCAGTACTTC. This chain joins TRBV2 and TRBJ2-7; the D is unclear. The V gene's germline CDR1 is SNHLY and CDR2 FYNNEI. The V gene lost 6 bases and the J gene lost 5 bases, with 5 bases spanning the gap. The CDR3 covers 10 residues.